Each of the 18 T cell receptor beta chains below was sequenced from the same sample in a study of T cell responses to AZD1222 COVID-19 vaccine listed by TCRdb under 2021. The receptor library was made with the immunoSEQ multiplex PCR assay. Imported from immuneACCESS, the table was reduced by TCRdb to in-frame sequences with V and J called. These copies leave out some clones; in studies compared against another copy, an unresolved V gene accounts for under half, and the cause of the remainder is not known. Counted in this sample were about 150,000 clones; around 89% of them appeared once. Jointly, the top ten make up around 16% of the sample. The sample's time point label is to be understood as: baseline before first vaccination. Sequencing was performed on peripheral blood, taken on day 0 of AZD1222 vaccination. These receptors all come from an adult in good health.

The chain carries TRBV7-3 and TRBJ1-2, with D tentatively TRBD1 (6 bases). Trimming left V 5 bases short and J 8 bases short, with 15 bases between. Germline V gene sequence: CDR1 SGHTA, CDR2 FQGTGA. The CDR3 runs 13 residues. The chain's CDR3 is CASSATGNDGYTF. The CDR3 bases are TGTGCCAGCAGCGCTACAGGGAATGACGGCTACACCTTC.

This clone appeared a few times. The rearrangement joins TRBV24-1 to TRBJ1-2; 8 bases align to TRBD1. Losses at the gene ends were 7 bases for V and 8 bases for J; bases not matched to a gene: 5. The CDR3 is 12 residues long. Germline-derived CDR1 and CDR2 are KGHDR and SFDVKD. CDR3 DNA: TGTGCCACCAGGCCCTCAGGGGGCGGCTACACCTTC. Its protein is CATRPSGGGYTF.

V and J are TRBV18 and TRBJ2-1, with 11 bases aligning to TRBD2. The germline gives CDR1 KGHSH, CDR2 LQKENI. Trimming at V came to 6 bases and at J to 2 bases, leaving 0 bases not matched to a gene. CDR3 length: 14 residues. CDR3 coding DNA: TGTGCCAGCTCTAGCGGGGGGGCCTACAATGAGCAGTTCTTC. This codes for CASSSGGAYNEQFF.

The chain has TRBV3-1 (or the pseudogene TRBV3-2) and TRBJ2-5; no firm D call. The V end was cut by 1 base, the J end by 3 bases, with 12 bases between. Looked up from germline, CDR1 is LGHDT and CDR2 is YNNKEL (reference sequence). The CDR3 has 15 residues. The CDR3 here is CASSQAGWIEETQYF. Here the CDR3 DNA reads TGTGCCAGCAGCCAAGCCGGATGGATCGAAGAGACCCAGTACTTC.

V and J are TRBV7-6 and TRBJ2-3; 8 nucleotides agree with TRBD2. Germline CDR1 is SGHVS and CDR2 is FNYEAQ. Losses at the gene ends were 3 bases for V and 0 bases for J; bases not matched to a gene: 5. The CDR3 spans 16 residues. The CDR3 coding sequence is TGTGCCAGCAGCTTCACTAGCGGCTCTAGCACAGATACGCAGTATTTT. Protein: CASSFTSGSSTDTQYF.

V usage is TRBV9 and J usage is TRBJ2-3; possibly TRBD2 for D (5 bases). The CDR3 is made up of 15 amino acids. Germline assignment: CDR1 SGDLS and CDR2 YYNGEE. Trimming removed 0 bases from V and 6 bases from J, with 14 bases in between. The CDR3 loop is CASSVGVAGGDTQYF. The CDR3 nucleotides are TGTGCCAGCAGCGTAGGGGTGGCGGGTGGGGATACGCAGTATTTT.

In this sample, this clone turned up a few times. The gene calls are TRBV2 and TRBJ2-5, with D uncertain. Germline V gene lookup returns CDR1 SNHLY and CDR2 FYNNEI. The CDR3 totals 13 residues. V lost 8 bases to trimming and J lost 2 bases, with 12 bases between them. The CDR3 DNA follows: TGTGCCAGCGAAAATGGACCACAAGAGACCCAGTACTTC. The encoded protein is CASENGPQETQYF.

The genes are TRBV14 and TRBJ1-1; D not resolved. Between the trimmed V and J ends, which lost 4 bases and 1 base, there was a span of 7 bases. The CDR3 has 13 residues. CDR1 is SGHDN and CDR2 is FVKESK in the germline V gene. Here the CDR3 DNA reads TGTGCCAGCAGCCTTGTGGGGAACACTGAAGCTTTCTTT. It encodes CASSLVGNTEAFF.

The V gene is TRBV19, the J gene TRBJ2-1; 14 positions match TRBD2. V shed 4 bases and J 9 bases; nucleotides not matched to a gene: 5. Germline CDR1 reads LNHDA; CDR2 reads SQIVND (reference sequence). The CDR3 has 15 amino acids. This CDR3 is CASSRLAGGRSEQFF. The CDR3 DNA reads TGTGCCAGTAGTAGACTAGCGGGGGGGCGAAGTGAGCAGTTCTTC.

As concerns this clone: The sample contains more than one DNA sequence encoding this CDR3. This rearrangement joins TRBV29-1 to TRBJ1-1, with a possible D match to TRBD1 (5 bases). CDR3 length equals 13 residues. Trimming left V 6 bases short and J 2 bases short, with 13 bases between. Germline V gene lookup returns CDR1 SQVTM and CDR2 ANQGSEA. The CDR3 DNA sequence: TGCAGCGTGTCCCGACAGCTAAACACTGAAGCTTTCTTT. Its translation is CSVSRQLNTEAFF.

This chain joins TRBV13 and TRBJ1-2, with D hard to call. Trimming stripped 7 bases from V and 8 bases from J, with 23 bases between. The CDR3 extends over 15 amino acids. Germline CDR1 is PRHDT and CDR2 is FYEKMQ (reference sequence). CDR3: CASKISFGPVLGYTF. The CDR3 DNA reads TGTGCCAGCAAAATCTCTTTCGGACCCGTCTTGGGCTACACCTTC.

In nucleotides, the CDR3 is TGTGCCAGCAGTGAAATGGGCCGACGAAGACGTCACGAGCAGTACTTC. It is translated as CASSEMGRRRRHEQYF. The chain joins TRBV2 to TRBJ2-7; no definite D call. CDR3 length: 16 amino acids. Trimming pared 2 bases from V and 5 bases from J, leaving 19 bases between. CDR1 SNHLY and CDR2 FYNNEI come from the germline V gene.

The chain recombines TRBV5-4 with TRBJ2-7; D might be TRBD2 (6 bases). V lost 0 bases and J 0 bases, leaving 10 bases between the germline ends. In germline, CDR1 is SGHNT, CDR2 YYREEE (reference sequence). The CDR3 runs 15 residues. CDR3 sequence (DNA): TGTGCCAGCAGCTTGGGGCGGGGCAGCTCCTACGAGCAGTACTTC. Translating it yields CASSLGRGSSYEQYF.

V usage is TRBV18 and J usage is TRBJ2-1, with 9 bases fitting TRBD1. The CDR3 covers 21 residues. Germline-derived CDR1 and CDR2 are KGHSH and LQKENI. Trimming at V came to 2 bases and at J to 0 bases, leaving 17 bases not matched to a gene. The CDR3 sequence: CASSPMGAGTGLISSYNEQFF. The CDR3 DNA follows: TGTGCCAGCTCACCAATGGGCGCTGGGACAGGGCTAATTAGCTCCTACAATGAGCAGTTCTTC.

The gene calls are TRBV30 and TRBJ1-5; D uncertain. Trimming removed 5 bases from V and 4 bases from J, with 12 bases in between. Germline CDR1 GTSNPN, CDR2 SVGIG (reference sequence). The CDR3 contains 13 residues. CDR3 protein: CAWANDGNQPQHF. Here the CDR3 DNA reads TGTGCCTGGGCCAACGACGGGAATCAGCCCCAGCATTTT.

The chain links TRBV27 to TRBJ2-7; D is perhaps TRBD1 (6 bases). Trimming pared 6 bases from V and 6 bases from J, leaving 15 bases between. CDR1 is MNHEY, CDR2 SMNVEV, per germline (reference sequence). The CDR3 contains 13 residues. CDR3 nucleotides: TGTGCCAGCAGGGACAGTGGGGTTGGCGAGCAGTACTTC. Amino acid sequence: CASRDSGVGEQYF.

The CDR3 reads CAWNEQPSRPQHF. In nucleotides, the CDR3 is TGTGCCTGGAACGAACAGCCCAGTCGGCCCCAGCATTTT. The V gene is TRBV30, the J gene TRBJ1-5; D ambiguous. Germline V gene sequence: CDR1 GTSNPN, CDR2 SVGIG (reference sequence). The CDR3 covers 13 residues. Trimming removed 4 bases at V and 9 bases at J, with 16 bases between.

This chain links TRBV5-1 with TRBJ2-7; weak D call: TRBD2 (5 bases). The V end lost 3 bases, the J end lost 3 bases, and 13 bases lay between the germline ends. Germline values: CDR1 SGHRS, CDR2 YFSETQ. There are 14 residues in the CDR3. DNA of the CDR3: TGCGCCAGCAGCTCGACCCTTGGAGGCTACGAGCAGTACTTC. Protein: CASSSTLGGYEQYF.